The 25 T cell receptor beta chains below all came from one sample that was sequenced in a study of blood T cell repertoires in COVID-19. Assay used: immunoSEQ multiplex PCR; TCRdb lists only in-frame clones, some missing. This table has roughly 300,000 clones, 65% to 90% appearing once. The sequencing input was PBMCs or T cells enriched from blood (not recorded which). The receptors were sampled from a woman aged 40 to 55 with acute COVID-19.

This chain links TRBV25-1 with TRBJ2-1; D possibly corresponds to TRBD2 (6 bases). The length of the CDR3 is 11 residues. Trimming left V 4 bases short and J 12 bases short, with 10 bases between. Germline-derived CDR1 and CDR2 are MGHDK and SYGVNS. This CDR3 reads CASSAPGGQFF. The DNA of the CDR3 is TGTGCCAGCAGTGCGCCCGGGGGGCAGTTCTTC.

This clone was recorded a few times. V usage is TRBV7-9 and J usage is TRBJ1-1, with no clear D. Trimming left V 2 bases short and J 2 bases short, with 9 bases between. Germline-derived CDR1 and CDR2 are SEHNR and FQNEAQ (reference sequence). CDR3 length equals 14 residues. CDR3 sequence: CASSLYLENTEAFF. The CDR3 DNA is TGTGCCAGCAGCTTATACCTAGAAAACACTGAAGCTTTCTTT.

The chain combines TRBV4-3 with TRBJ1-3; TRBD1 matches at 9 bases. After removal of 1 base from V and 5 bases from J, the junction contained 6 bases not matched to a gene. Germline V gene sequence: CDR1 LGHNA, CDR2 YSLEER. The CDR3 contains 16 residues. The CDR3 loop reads CASSQALGQGRNTIYF. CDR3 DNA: TGCGCCAGCAGCCAAGCCCTGGGACAGGGTAGAAACACCATATATTTT.

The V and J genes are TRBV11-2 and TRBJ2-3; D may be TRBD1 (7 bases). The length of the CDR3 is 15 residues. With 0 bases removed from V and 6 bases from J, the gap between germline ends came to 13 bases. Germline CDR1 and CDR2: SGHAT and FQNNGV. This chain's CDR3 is CASSLDPTGRDTQYF. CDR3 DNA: TGTGCCAGCAGCTTAGACCCGACAGGGAGGGATACGCAGTATTTT.

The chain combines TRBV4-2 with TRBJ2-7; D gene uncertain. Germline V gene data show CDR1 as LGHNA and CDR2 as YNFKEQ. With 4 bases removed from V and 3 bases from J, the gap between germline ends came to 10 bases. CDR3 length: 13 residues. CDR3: CASSPPESYEQYF. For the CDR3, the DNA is TGTGCCAGCAGCCCCCCGGAGAGCTACGAGCAGTACTTC.

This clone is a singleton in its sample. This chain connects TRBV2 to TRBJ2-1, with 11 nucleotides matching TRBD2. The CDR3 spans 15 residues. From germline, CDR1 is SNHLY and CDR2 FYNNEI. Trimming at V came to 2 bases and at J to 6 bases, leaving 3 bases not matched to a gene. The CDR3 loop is CASSELAGGLNEQFF. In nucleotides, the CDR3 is TGTGCCAGCAGTGAACTAGCGGGGGGTCTCAATGAGCAGTTCTTC.

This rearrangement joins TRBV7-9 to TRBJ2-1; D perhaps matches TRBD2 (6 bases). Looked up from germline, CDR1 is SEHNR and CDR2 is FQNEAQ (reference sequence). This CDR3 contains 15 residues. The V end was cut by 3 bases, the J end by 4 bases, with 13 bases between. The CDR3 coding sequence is TGTGCCAGCAGCTTCGGAGGGCCCGGGTACAATGAGCAGTTCTTC. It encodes CASSFGGPGYNEQFF.

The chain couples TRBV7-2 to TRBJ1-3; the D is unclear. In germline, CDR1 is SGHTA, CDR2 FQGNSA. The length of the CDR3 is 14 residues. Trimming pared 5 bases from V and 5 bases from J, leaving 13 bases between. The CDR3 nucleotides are TGTGCCAGCAGCCTCGCAAAAGAGAGAAACACCATATATTTT. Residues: CASSLAKERNTIYF.

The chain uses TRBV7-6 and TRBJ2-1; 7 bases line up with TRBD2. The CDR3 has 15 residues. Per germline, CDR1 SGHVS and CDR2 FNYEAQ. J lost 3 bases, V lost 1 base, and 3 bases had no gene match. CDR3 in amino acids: CASSLEASGYNEQFF. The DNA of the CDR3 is TGTGCCAGCAGCTTAGAGGCTAGCGGCTACAATGAGCAGTTCTTC.

The CDR3 DNA follows: TGCAGCGTTGAAGATCGGGAGACCCAGTACTTC. It specifies CSVEDRETQYF. The V gene is TRBV29-1, the J gene TRBJ2-5; no clear D gene. V was trimmed by 0 bases and J by 5 bases, leaving 4 bases between them. This CDR3 spans 11 amino acids. Germline CDR1 is SQVTM and CDR2 is ANQGSEA.

CDR3 DNA sequence: TGTGCCAGCAGTTACTCGTCTCCAGGGCAAGAGACCCAGTACTTC. Its protein is CASSYSSPGQETQYF. The V call is TRBV6-5, the J call TRBJ2-5; D may be TRBD1 (5 bases). The CDR3 totals 15 residues. Trimming left V 0 bases short and J 2 bases short, with 10 bases between. CDR1 is MNHEY and CDR2 is SVGAGI in the germline V gene.

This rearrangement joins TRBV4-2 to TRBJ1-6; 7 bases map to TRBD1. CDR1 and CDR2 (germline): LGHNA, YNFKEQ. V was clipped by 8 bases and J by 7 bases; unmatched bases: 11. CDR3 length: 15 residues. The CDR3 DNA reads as TGTGCCAGCCTGAGAGACAGGGCTCAAAATTCACCCCTCCACTTT. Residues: CASLRDRAQNSPLHF.

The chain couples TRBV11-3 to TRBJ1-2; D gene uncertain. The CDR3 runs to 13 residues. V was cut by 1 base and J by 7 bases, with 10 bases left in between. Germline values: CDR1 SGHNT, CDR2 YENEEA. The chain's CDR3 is CASSLAAGFGYTF. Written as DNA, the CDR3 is TGTGCCAGCAGCTTAGCGGCGGGGTTTGGCTACACCTTC.

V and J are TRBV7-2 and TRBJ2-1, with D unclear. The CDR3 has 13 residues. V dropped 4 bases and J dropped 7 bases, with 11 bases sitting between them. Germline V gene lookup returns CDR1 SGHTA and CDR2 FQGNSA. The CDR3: CASSSSARNEQFF. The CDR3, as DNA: TGTGCCAGCAGCTCGTCAGCGAGGAATGAGCAGTTCTTC.

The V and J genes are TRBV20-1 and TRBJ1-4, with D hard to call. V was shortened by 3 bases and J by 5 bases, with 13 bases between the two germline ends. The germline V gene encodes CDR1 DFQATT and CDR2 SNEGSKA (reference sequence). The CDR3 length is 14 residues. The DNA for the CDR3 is TGCAGTGCTAGTGATCTCTGGCCCAATGAAAAACTGTTTTTT. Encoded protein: CSASDLWPNEKLFF.

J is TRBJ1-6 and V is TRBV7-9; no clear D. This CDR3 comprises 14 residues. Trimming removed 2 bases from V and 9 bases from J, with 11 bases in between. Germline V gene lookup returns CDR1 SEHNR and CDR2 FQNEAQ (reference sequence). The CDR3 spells CASSLSEGGSPLHF. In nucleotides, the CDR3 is TGTGCCAGCAGCTTATCGGAGGGAGGTTCACCCCTCCACTTT. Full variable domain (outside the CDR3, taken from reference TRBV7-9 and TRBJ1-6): DTGVSQNPRHKITKRGQNVTFRCDPISEHNRLYWYRQTLGQGPEFLTYFQNEAQLEKSRLLSDRFSAERPKGSFSTLEIQRTEQGDSAMYLCASSLSEGGSPLHFGNGTRLTVT.

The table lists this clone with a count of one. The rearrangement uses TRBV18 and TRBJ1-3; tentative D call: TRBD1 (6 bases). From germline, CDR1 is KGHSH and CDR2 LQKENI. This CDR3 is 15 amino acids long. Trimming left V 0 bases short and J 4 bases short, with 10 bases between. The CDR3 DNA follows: TGTGCCAGCTCACCACCGACAGGAGCCGGAAACACCATATATTTT. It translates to CASSPPTGAGNTIYF.

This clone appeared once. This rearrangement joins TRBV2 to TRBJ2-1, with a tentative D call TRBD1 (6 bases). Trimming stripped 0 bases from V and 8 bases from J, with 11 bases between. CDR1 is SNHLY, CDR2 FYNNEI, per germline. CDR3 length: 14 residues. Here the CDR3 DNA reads TGTGCCAGCAGTGAAGCTCACAGGGTAGATGAGCAGTTCTTC. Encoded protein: CASSEAHRVDEQFF.

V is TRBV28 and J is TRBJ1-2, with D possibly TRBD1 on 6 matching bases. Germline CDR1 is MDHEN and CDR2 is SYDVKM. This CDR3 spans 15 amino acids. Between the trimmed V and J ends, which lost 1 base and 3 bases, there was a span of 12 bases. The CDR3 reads CASSLFGGADYGYTF. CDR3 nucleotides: TGTGCCAGCAGTTTATTTGGGGGCGCCGACTATGGCTACACCTTC.

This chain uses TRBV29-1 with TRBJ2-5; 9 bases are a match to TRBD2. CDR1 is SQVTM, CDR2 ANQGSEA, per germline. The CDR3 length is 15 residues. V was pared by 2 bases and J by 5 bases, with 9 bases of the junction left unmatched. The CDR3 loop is CSVESGRIEEETQYF. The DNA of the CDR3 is TGCAGCGTTGAAAGCGGGAGGATCGAGGAGGAGACCCAGTACTTC.

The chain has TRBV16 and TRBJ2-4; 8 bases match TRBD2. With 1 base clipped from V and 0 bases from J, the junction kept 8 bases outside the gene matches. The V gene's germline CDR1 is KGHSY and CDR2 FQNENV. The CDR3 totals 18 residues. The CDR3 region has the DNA TGTGCCAGCAGCCAATTCCGTAGCGGGGATCTAGCCAAAAACATTCAGTACTTC. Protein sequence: CASSQFRSGDLAKNIQYF.

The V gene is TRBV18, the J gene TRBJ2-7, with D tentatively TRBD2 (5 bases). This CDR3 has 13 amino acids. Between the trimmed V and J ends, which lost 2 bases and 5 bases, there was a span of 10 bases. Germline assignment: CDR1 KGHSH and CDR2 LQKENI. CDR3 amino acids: CASSPWTRDEQYF. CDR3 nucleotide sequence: TGTGCCAGCTCACCATGGACGAGGGACGAGCAGTACTTC.

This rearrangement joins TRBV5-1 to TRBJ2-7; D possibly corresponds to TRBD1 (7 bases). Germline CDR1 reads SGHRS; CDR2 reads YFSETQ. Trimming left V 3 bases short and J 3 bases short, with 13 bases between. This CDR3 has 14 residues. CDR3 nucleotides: TGCGCCAGCAGCTCTGGACAGGACTACTACGAGCAGTACTTC. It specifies CASSSGQDYYEQYF.

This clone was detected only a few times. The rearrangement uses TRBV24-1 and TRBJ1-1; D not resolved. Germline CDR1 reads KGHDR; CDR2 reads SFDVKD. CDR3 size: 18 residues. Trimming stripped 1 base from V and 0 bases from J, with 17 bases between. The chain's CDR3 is CATSDFPSGPHMNTEAFF. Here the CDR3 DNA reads TGTGCCACCAGTGATTTCCCTTCAGGCCCCCATATGAACACTGAAGCTTTCTTT.

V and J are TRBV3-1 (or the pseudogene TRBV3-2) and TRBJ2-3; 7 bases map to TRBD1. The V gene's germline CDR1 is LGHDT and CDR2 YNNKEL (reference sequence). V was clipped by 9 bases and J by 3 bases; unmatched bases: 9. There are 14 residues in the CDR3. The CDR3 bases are TGTGCCAGTGCTCGAAGGGGGCGAACAGATACGCAGTATTTT. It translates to CASARRGRTDTQYF.